This record looks at one T cell receptor beta chain sequence and its context. Its cognate antigen is unknown. This entry belongs to a study of T cell repertoires in cytomegalovirus infection. At the level of the study: HLA-B-restricted CMV epitopes that are well studied, plus recently identified HLA-C-restricted ones, were used by the study. TCR beta signatures that were public indicated CMV infection and matching HLA type.

TCRdb recomputed calls from the reads with MiXCR, one row per CDR3 protein. Of 50,000 to 65,000 distinct CDR3 sequences in the sample, 20% were seen once. Study results and caveats: Ex vivo responses were dominated by HLA-C-restricted CMV-specific TCR beta clonotypes.

CDR1 is MNHNY, CDR2 SVGAGI, per germline (reference sequence). The junction had 12 bases not matched to a gene; V was cut back by 5 bases and J by 9 bases. This CDR3 spans 16 amino acids. The receptor comes from a human donor in good health (CMV status not recorded). Some clones in this sample may be carry-over from other donors' samples. This chain joins TRBV6-6 and TRBJ1-6, with 8 bases lining up with TRBD1. The specimen comprised CD8+ T cells from cultured PBMCs, sampled from culture after CMV antigen stimulation. The CDR3 reads CASSDSKTGGGSPLHF. For the CDR3, the DNA is TGTGCCAGCAGTGACAGCAAAACAGGGGGGGGTTCACCCCTCCACTTT.